What follows is one TCR beta chain and its context. The antigen is unknown. CDR1 and CDR2 from the germline V gene are SGHDT and YYEEEE. This CDR3 comprises 15 residues. V was shortened by 1 base and J by 2 bases, with 9 bases between the two germline ends. This specimen comes from a study of cytomegalovirus exposure and HLA in healthy donors. Generated by immunoSEQ multiplex PCR, the TCRdb table keeps only in-frame clones and is missing some. The sample records 150,000 to 200,000 clones, approximately 84% being singletons. Separate from the approximately 670-subject first cohort was the 120-subject validation cohort, to which the donors belonged. Whole-study findings and limits: Published work reported that the classifier diagnosed cytomegalovirus status with high specificity and sensitivity. Most sequenced TCRs were rare (though some public TCRs occurred in many donors). Cytomegalovirus-associated TCR beta chains were listed, numbering under 200.

Sequences were obtained from PBMCs. The sequence was obtained from a man in his thirties or forties in good health and CMV-seropositive. V gene TRBV5-6 combines with J gene TRBJ1-4; D unclear. The CDR3 DNA reads TGTGCCAGCAGCTTGAGATTGGAGACTAATGAAAAACTGTTTTTT. The encoded protein is CASSLRLETNEKLFF.